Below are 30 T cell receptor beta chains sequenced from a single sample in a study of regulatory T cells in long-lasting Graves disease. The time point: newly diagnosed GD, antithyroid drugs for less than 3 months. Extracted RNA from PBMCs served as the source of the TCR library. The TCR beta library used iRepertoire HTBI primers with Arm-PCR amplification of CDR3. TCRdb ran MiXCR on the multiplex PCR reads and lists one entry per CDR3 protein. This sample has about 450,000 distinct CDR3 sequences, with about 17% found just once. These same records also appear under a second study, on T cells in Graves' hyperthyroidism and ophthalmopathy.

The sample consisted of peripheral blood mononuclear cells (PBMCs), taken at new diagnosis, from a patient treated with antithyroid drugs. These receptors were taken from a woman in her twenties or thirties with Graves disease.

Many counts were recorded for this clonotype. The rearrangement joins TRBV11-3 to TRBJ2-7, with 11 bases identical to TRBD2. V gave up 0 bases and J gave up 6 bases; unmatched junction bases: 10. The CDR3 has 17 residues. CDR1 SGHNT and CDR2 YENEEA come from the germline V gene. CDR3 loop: CASSLEVASGRPGEQYF. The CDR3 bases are TGTGCCAGCAGCTTAGAAGTCGCTAGCGGGAGGCCTGGCGAGCAGTACTTC.

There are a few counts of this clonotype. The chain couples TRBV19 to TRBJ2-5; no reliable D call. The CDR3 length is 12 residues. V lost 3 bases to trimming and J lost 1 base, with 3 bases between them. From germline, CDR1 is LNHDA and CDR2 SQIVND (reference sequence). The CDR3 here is CASSISQETQYF. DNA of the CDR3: TGTGCCAGTAGTATCTCCCAAGAGACCCAGTACTTC.

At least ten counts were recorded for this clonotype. CDR3 DNA: TGCAGTGCTGGGGCCATATCGTCTGAAGCTTTCTTT. This translates into CSAGAISSEAFF. The chain has TRBV20-1 and TRBJ1-1; tentative D call: TRBD1 (5 bases). V was clipped by 5 bases and J by 6 bases, with 13 bases between them. Germline V gene data show CDR1 as DFQATT and CDR2 as SNEGSKA (reference sequence). The CDR3 is 12 residues long.

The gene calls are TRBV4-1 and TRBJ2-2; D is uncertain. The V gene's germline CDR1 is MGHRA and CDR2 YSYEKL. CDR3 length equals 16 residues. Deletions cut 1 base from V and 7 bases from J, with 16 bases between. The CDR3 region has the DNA TGCGCCAGCAGCCAAGTAGGGTTGGGGATGAGCGGGGAGCTGTTTTTT. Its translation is CASSQVGLGMSGELFF.

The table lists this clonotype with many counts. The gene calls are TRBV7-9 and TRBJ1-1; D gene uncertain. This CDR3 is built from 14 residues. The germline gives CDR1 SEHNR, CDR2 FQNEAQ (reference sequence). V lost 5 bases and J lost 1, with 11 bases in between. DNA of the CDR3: TGTGCCAGCAGCGGCCGGGCCTCGAACACTGAAGCTTTCTTT. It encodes CASSGRASNTEAFF.

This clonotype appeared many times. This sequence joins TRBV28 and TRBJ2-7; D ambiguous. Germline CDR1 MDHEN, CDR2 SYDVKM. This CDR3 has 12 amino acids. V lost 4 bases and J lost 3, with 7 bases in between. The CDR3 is CASSSLGYEQYF. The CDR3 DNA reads TGTGCCAGCAGTTCCCTGGGCTACGAGCAGTACTTC.

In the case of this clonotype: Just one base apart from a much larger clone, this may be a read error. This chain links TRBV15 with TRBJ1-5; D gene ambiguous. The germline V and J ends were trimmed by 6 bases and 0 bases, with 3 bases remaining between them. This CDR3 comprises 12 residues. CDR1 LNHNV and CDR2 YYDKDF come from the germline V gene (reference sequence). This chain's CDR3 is CATSYSNQPQHF. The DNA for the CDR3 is TGTGCCACCAGTTATAGCAATCAGCCCCAGCATTTT.

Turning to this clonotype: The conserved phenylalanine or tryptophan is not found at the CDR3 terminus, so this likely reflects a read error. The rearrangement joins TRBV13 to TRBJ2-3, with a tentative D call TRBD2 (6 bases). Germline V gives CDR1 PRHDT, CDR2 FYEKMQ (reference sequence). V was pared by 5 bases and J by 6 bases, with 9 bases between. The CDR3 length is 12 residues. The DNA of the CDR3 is TGTGCCAGCAGCCCAGGAGGGGATACGCAGTATTCT. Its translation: CASSPGGDTQYS.

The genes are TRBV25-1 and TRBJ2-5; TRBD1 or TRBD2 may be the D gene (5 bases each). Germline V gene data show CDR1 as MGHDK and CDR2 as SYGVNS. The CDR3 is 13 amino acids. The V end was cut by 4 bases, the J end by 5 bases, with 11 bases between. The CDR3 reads CASSAWGFETQYF. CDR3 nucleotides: TGTGCCAGCAGTGCGTGGGGGTTCGAGACCCAGTACTTC.

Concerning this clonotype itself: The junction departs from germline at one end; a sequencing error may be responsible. The CDR3 protein is CASSNYGLAGVSEQCF. CDR3 sequence (DNA): TGTGCCAGCAGCAATTACGGACTAGCGGGAGTTTCGGAGCAGTGCTTC. V is TRBV5-6 and J is TRBJ2-7; 13 nucleotides align to TRBD2. This CDR3 region has 16 residues. Germline-derived CDR1 and CDR2 are SGHDT and YYEEEE.

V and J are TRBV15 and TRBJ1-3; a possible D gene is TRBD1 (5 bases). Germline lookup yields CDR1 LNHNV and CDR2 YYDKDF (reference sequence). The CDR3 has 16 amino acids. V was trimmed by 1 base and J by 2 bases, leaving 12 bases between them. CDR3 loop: CATSRGVGTTGNTIYF. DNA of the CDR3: TGTGCCACCAGCAGAGGAGTAGGGACGACTGGAAACACCATATATTTT.

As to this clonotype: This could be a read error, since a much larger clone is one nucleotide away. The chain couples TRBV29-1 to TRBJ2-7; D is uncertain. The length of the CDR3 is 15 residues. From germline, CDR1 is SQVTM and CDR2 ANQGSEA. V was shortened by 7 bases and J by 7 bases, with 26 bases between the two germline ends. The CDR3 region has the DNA TGCAGCGCTAGGCTCCCAGTAGGCTCCTACAATGAGCAGTACTTC. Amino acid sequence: CSARLPVGSYNEQYF.

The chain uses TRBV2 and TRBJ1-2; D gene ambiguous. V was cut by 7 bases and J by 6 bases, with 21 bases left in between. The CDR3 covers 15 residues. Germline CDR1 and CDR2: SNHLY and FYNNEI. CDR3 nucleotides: TGTGCCAGCACCCTAGACGGGAGGATCGGGGATGGCTACACCTTC. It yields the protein CASTLDGRIGDGYTF.

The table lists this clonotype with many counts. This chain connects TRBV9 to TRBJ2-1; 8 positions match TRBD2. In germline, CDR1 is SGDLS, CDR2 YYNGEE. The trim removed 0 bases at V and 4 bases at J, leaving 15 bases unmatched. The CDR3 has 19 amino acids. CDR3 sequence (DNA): TGTGCCAGCAGCGTAGCGGGTAGCGGGGATGGGGGAGTTTACAATGAGCAGTTCTTC. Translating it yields CASSVAGSGDGGVYNEQFF.

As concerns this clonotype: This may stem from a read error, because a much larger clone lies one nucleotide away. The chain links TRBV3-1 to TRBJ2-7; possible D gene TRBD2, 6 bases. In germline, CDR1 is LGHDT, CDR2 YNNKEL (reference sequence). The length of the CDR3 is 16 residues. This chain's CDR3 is CAGSPGGTSLLMEQYF. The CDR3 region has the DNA TGTGCCGGCAGCCCCGGCGGGACCTCCCTTCTTATGGAGCAGTACTTC.

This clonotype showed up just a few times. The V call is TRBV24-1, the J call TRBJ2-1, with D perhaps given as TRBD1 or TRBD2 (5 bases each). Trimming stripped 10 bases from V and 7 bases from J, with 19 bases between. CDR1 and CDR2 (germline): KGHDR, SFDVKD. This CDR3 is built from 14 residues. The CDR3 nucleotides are TGTGCCACGGGGGTTGAGCGGCCTAGGAATGAGCAGTTCTTC. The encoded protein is CATGVERPRNEQFF.

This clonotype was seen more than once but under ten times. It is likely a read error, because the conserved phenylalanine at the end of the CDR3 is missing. The CDR3, as DNA: TGCAGTGCTGCTCATGGAGGGAAGATAGAGACCCAGTACTCC. Translating it yields CSAAHGGKIETQYS. The chain is built from TRBV20-1 and TRBJ2-5; possibly TRBD2 for D (6 bases). The V and J ends lost 5 bases and 4 bases respectively, with 17 bases between them. Germline loops: CDR1 DFQATT, CDR2 SNEGSKA (reference sequence). The CDR3 is 14 residues long.

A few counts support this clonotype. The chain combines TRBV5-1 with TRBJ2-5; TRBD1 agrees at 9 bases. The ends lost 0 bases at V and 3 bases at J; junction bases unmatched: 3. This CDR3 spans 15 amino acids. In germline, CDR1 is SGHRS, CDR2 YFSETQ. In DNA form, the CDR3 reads TGCGCCAGCAGCTTGGACAGGGGGCGCGAAGAGACCCAGTACTTC. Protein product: CASSLDRGREETQYF. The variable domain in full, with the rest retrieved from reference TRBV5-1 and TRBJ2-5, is KAGVTQTPRYLIKTRGQQVTLSCSPISGHRSVSWYQQTPGQGLQFLFEYFSETQRNKGNFPGRFSGRQFSNSRSEMNVSTLELGDSALYLCASSLDRGREETQYFGPGTRLLVL.

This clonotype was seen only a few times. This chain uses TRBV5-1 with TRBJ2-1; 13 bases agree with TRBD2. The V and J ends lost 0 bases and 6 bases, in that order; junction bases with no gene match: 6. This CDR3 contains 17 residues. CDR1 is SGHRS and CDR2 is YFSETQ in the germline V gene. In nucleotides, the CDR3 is TGCGCCAGCAGCTTGGTGTCTTGGACTAGCGGGAGCAATGAGCAGTTCTTC. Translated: CASSLVSWTSGSNEQFF.

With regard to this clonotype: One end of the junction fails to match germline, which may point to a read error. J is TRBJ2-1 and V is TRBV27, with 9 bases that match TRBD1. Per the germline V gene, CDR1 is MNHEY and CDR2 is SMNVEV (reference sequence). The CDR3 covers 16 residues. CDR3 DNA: TGTGCCACCAGTGACCCCTCGGGACAGGGACACAATGAGCAGTTCTTC. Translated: CATSDPSGQGHNEQFF.

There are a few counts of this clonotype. CDR3 sequence (DNA): TGCAGCGTAGAGGTGGACAGGGGTTGGGATGGCTACACCTTC. As protein: CSVEVDRGWDGYTF. The chain uses TRBV29-1 and TRBJ1-2; 9 nucleotides agree with TRBD1. The germline CDR1 and CDR2 sequences are SQVTM and ANQGSEA. Trimming removed 6 bases from V and 6 bases from J; junction bases left unmatched: 11. The CDR3 has 14 residues.

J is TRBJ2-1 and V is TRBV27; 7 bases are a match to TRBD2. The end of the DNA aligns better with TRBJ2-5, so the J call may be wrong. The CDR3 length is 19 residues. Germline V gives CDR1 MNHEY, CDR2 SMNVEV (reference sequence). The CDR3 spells CASSYPLEGGLWRQETQYF. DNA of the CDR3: TGTGCCAGCAGTTACCCCCTAGAGGGAGGGCTTTGGCGGCAAGAGACCCAGTACTTC.

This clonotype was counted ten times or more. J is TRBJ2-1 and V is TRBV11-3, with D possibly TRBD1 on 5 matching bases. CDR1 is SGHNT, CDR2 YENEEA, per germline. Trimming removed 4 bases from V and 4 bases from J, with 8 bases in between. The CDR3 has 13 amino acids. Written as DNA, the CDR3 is TGTGCCAGCAGCTCGGACACATACAATGAGCAGTTCTTC. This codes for CASSSDTYNEQFF.

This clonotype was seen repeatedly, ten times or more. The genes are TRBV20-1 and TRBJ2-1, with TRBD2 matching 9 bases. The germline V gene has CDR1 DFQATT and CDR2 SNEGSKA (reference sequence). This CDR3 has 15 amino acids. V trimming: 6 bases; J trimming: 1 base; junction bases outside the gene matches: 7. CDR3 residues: CSAIKSGRSYNEQFF. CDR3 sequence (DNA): TGCAGTGCCATCAAGAGCGGGAGGTCCTACAATGAGCAGTTCTTC.

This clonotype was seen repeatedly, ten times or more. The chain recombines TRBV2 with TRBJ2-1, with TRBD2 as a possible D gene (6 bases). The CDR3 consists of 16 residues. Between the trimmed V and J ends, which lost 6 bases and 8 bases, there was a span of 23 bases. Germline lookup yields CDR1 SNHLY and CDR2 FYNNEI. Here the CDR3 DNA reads TGTGCCAGCAGCCACCAGGAGGGAGGCGCCCTCGATGAGCAGTTCTTC. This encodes CASSHQEGGALDEQFF.

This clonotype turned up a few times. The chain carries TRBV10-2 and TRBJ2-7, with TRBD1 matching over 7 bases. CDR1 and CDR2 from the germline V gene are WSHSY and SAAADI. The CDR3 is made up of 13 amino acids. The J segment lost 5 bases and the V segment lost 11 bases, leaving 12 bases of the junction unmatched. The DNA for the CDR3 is TGCGCCGCTCCCGCCGGGACAGTGAACGAGCAGTACTTC. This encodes CAAPAGTVNEQYF.

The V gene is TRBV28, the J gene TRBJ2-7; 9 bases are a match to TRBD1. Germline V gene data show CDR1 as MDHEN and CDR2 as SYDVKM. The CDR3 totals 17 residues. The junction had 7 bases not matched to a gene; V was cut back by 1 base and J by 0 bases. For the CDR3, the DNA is TGTGCCAGCAGTTTATCCACCGGGACAGGGAGCTCCTACGAGCAGTACTTC. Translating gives CASSLSTGTGSSYEQYF.

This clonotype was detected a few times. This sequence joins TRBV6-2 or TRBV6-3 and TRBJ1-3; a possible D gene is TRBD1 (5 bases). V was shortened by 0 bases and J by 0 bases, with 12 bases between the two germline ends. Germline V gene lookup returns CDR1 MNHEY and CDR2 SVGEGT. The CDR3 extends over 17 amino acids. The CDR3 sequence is CASSYSSGPISGNTIYF. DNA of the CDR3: TGTGCCAGCAGTTACTCCTCGGGGCCTATCTCTGGAAACACCATATATTTT.

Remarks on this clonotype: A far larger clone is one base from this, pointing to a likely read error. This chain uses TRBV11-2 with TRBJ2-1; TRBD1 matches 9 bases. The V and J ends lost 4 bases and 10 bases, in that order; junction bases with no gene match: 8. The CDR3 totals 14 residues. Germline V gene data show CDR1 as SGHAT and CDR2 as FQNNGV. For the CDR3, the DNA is TGTGCCAGCAGCTCCACAGGGGGCGCGGGAGAGCAGTTCTTC. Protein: CASSSTGGAGEQFF.

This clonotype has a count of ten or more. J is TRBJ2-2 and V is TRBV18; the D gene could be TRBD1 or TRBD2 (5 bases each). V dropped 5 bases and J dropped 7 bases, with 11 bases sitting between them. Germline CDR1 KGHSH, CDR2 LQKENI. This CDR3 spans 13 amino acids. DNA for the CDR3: TGTGCCAGCTCATCCGGGACCATCGGGGAGCTGTTTTTT. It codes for CASSSGTIGELFF.